A selection of T cell receptor beta chains follows, all from one sample in a study of blood T cell repertoires in COVID-19. Sequencing used immunoSEQ multiplex PCR; TCRdb keeps in-frame clones, though not all of them. The repertoire has over 450,000 clones, roughly 89% of them found once; the top ten carry approximately 0.9%. Sequenced: peripheral blood. Receptors originate from a young man with COVID-19, enrolled during active disease. Both conserved end residues are part of each CDR3. The D gene is left open where the match is weak. Where a row states a size, it is once, few, many or the class of an expanded clone; other rows omit it.

d_call j_call cdr3_length v_call clone_size cdr3_aa cdr3_nt
TRBD2 TRBJ2-5 18 TRBV4-1 . CASSQDRASGRVTETQYF TGCGCCAGCAGCCAAGATCGGGCTAGCGGGAGAGTTACAGAGACCCAGTACTTC
TRBD2 TRBJ2-3 15 TRBV4-2 . CASSPSGAATDTQYF TGTGCCAGCAGCCCTAGCGGGGCGGCCACAGATACGCAGTATTTT
. TRBJ2-2 13 TRBV30 . CAWSTPAGGELFF TGTGCCTGGTCTACCCCCGCGGGCGGGGAGCTGTTTTTT
TRBD2 TRBJ2-7 15 TRBV29-1 . CSVEEYRRGINEQYF TGCAGCGTTGAAGAATACAGGCGGGGGATAAACGAGCAGTACTTC
. TRBJ2-7 14 TRBV21-1 . CASNAPAGAHEQYF TGTGCCAGCAACGCACCAGCGGGAGCACACGAGCAGTACTTC
. TRBJ1-5 14 TRBV18 . CASSQGQSNQPQHF TGTGCCAGCTCACAAGGACAAAGCAATCAGCCCCAGCATTTT
. TRBJ2-6 17 TRBV4-1 . CASSQVRRSSGANVLTF TGCGCCAGCAGCCAAGTGAGAAGGAGCTCTGGGGCCAACGTCCTGACTTTC
TRBD2 TRBJ2-3 14 TRBV2 . CATTWTSGRGTQYF TGTGCCACAACCTGGACTAGCGGCCGGGGTACGCAGTATTTT
TRBD1 TRBJ2-7 14 TRBV5-6 once CASSFFDRGYEQYF TGTGCCAGCAGCTTCTTCGACAGGGGCTACGAGCAGTACTTC
. TRBJ1-1 13 TRBV11-2 . CASSFDRGAEAFF TGTGCCAGCAGCTTCGACAGAGGCGCTGAAGCTTTCTTT
TRBD1 TRBJ1-5 16 TRBV19 . CASSMGDRGGNQPQHF TGTGCCAGTAGTATGGGGGACAGGGGCGGCAATCAGCCCCAGCATTTT
TRBD1 TRBJ1-1 16 TRBV7-2 . CASSSQWDRVNTEAFF TGTGCCAGCAGCTCACAGTGGGACAGGGTGAACACTGAAGCTTTCTTT